One T cell receptor beta chain is described in this entry. Antigen specificity is unknown. The data stem from a study of siplizumab effects on memory and regulatory T cells. Study results and limitations: Only a minority of proliferating CD4+ or CD8+ clones had an assignable naive or memory phenotype, with roughly 75-96% lacking one.

Data came from immunoSEQ multiplex PCR; TCRdb stores just in-frame clones and leaves some out. The table lists about 50,000 clones, 87% of them singletons. The material sequenced was naive CD8+ T cells sorted from blood. This receptor was taken from a human donor in good health.

This CDR3 reads CASSLGRASGITYEQYF. The CDR3 DNA follows: TGTGCCAGCAGCTTAGGTCGAGCTAGCGGGATTACCTACGAGCAGTACTTC. The rearrangement links TRBV7-8 to TRBJ2-7; 9 positions agree with TRBD2. Germline lookup yields CDR1 SGHVS and CDR2 FQNEAQ. The CDR3 runs to 17 residues. Trimming cost V 1 base and J 2 bases; bases outside gene matches: 9. Full variable domain (outside the CDR3, taken from reference TRBV7-8 and TRBJ2-7): GAGVSQSPRYKVAKRGQDVALRCDPISGHVSLFWYQQALGQGPEFLTYFQNEAQLDKSGLPSDRFFAERPEGSVSTLKIQRTQQEDSAVYLCASSLGRASGITYEQYFGPGTRLTVT.